This TCR beta chain was captured by sequencing in a study of shared clonotypes between healthy human individuals. Findings and caveats of the study: Clonotype sharing among donors likely depends on sequencing depth.

Note on this clone: Its antigen is as yet unknown.

Profiled with immunoSEQ multiplex PCR; TCRdb holds only in-frame clones, not every one. The profile covers approximately 1,500,000 clones, with about 96% appearing a single time and more than 0.9% taken by the ten largest. Sequenced sample: naive CD4+ T cells sorted from blood. The subset was: CD45RA+ positively selected. The receptor was isolated from a young man in good health.

The CDR3 reads CASSLTPQQWWFF. The CDR3 nucleotides are TGCGCCAGCAGCCTCACCCCCCAGCAGTGGTGGTTCTTC. The chain recombines TRBV5-1 with TRBJ2-1; no reliable D call. CDR3 length equals 13 residues. Trimming stripped 4 bases from V and 15 bases from J, with 20 bases between. Per germline, CDR1 SGHRS and CDR2 YFSETQ.